This passage covers 2 T cell receptor beta chains from one sample sequenced in a study of blood T cell repertoires in COVID-19. Assay: immunoSEQ multiplex PCR; the TCRdb copy retains only in-frame clones and omits some. The sample lists 300,000 to 350,000 clones, 87% occurring once. Sequenced sample: PBMCs or T cells enriched from blood (not recorded which). The receptors here all came from a woman aged 18 to 35 who had recovered from COVID-19.

The V and J genes are TRBV12-5 and TRBJ1-1, with a tentative D call TRBD1 (5 bases). CDR3 length: 15 amino acids. The germline V gene encodes CDR1 LGHNT and CDR2 FRNRAP. The V end was cut by 2 bases, the J end by 4 bases, with 14 bases between. The CDR3 loop reads CASGLTQGMATEAFF. The DNA for the CDR3 is TGTGCTAGTGGTTTGACCCAGGGTATGGCCACTGAAGCTTTCTTT.

This clone was seen only once. This rearrangement joins TRBV4-2 to TRBJ2-7, with a possible D match to TRBD2 (6 bases). This CDR3 contains 17 residues. Looked up from germline, CDR1 is LGHNA and CDR2 is YNFKEQ. Trimming removed 3 bases from V and 3 bases from J, with 21 bases in between. CDR3: CASSQAGFARTNYEQYF. CDR3 bases: TGTGCCAGCAGCCAGGCGGGGTTTGCCAGGACTAACTACGAGCAGTACTTC.